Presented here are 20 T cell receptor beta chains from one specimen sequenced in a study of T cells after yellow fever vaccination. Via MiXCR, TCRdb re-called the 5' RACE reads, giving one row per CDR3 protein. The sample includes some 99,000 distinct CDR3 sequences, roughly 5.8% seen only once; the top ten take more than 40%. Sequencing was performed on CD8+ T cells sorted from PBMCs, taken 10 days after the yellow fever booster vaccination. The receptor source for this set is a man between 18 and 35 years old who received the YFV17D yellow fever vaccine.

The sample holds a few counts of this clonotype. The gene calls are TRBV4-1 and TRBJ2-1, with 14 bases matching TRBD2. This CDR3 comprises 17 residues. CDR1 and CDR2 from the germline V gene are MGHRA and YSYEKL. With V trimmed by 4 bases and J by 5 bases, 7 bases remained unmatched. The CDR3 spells CASSPRLAGGRDNEQFF. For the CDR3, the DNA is TGCGCCAGCAGCCCACGACTAGCGGGGGGGAGGGACAATGAGCAGTTCTTC.

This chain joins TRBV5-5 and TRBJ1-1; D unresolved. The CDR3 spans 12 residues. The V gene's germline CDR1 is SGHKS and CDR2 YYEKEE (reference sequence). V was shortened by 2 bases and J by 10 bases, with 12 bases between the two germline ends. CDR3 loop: CASSFGREGAFF. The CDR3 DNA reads TGTGCCAGCAGCTTTGGGAGGGAAGGAGCTTTCTTT.

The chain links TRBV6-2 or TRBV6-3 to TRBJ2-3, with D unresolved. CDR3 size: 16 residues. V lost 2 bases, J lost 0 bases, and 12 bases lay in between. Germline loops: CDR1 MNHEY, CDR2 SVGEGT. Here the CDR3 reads CASSYPRLGSTDTQYF. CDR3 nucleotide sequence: TGTGCCAGCAGTTACCCAAGACTCGGTAGCACAGATACGCAGTATTTT.

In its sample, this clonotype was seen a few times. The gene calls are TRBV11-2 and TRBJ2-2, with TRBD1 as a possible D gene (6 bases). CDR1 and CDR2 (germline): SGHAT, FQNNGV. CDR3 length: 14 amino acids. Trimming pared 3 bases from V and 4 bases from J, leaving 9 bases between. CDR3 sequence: CASSFRGSTGELFF. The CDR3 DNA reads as TGTGCCAGCAGCTTCAGGGGTAGCACCGGGGAGCTGTTTTTT.

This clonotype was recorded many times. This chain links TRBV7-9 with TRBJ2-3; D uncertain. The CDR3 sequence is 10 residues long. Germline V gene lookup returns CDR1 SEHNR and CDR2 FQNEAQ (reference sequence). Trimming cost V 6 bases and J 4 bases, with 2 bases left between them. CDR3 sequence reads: CASSADTQYF. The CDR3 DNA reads TGTGCCAGCAGTGCAGATACGCAGTATTTT.

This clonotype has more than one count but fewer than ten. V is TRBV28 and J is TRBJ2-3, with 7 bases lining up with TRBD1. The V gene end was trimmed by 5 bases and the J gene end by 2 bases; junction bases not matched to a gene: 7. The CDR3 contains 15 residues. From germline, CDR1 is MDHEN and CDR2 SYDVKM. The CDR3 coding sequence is TGTGCCAGCAGTCCGGCCGGGACAGCCACAGATACGCAGTATTTT. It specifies CASSPAGTATDTQYF.

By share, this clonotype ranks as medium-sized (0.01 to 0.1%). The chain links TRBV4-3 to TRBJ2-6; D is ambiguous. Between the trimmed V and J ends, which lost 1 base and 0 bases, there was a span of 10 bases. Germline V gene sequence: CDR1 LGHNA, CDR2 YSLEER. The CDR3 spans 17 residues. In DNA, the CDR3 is TGCGCCAGCAGCCAAGGGTCCAGCCCCTCTGGGGCCAACGTCCTGACTTTC. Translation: CASSQGSSPSGANVLTF.

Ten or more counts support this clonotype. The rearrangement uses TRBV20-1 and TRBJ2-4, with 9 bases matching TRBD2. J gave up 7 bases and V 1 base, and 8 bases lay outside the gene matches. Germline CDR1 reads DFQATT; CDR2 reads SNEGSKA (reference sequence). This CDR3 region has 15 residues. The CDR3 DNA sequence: TGCAGTGCTAGAGCGTCTAGCGGGGACTGGAACATTCAGTACTTC. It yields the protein CSARASSGDWNIQYF.

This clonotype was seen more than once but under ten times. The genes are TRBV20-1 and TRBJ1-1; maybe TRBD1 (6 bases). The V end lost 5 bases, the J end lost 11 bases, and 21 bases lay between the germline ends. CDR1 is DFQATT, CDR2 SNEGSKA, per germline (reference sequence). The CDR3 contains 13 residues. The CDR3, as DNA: TGCAGTGCTTGGCAGGGGAATTCCTTCTGGGCTTTCTTT. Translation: CSAWQGNSFWAFF.

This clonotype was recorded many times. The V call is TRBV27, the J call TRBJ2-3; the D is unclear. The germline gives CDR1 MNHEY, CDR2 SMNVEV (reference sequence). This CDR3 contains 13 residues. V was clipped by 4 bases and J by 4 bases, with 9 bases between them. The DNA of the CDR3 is TGTGCCAGCAGTTGGTCGAGTGCAGATACGCAGTATTTT. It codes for CASSWSSADTQYF.

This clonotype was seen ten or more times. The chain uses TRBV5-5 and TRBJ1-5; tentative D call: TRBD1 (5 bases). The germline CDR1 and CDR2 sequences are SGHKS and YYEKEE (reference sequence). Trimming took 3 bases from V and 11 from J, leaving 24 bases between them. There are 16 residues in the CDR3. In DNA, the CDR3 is TGTGCCAGCAGCTACCGGGCGGACCTCTTATTGACAGCCCAGCATTTT. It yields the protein CASSYRADLLLTAQHF.

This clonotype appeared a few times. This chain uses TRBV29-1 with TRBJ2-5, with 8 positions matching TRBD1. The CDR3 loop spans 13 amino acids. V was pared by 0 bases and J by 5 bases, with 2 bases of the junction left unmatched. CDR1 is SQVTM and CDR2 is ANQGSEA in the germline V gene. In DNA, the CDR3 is TGCAGCGTTGAAGACAGGGGGCCGGAGACCCAGTACTTC. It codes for CSVEDRGPETQYF.

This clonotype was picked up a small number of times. CDR3 residues: CSVDGVSVNEQFF. For the CDR3, the DNA is TGCAGCGTTGACGGGGTTTCGGTCAATGAGCAGTTCTTC. V gene TRBV29-1 combines with J gene TRBJ2-1, with a possible D match to TRBD2 (5 bases). The CDR3 has 13 residues. CDR1 SQVTM and CDR2 ANQGSEA come from the germline V gene. The V end was cut by 3 bases, the J end by 6 bases, with 12 bases between.

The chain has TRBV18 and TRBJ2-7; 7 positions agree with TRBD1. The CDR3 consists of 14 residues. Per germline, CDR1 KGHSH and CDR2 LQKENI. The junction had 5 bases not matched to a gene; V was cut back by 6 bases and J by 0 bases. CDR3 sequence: CASSSTGSSYEQYF. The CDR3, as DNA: TGTGCCAGCTCCTCGACAGGGAGCTCCTACGAGCAGTACTTC.

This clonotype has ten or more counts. The CDR3 DNA reads as TGCAGTGCTAGACCAGGGGTGACGAATGGCTACACCTTC. Translated, it gives CSARPGVTNGYTF. The rearrangement uses TRBV20-1 and TRBJ1-2, with D possibly matching TRBD1 (6 bases). Germline CDR1 is DFQATT and CDR2 is SNEGSKA (reference sequence). The ends were cut back, 2 bases at V and 6 bases at J, with 13 bases in the middle. This CDR3 is 13 amino acids long.

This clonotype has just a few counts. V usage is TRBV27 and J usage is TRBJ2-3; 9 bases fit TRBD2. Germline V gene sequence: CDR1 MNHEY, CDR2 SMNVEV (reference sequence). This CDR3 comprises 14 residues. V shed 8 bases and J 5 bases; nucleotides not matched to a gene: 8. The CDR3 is CASRFSGGRDTQYF. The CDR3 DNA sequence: TGTGCCAGCCGATTTAGCGGGGGTCGAGATACGCAGTATTTT.

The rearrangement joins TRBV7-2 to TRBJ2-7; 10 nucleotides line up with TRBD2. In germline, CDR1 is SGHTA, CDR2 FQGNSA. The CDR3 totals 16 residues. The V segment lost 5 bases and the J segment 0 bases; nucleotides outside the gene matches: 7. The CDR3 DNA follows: TGTGCCAGCAGCCCTCCCCTAGCGGGGGACTCCTACGAGCAGTACTTC. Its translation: CASSPPLAGDSYEQYF.

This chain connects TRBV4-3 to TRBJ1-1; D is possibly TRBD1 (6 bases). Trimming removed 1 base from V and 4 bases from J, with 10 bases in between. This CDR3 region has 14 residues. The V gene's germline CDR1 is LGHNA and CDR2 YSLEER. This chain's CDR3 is CASSQAGGGTEAFF. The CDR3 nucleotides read TGCGCCAGCAGCCAAGCCGGGGGCGGCACTGAAGCTTTCTTT.

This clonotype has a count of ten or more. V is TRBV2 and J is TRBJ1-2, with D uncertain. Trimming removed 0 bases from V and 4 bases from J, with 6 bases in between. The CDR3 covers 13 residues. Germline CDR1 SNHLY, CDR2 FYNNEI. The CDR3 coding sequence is TGTGCCAGCAGTGAAGCGGGAGGCTATGGCTACACCTTC. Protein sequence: CASSEAGGYGYTF. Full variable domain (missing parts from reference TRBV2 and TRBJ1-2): EPEVTQTPSHQVTQMGQEVILRCVPISNHLYFYWYRQILGQKVEFLVSFYNNEISEKSEIFDDQFSVERPDGSNFTLKIRSTKLEDSAMYFCASSEAGGYGYTFGSGTRLTVV.

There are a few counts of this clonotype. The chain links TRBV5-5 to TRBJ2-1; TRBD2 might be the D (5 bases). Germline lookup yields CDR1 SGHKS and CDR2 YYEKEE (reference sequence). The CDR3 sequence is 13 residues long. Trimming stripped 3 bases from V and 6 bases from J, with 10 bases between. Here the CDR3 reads CASSSDWPNEQFF. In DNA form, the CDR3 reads TGTGCCAGCAGCTCGGACTGGCCCAATGAGCAGTTCTTC.